This section outlines one TCR beta chain sequence together with its context. Its target is not known. Described treatment: oral pan-JAK inhibitor, 5-10 mg twice daily. From alopecia areata patients, lesional scalp punch biopsies and peripheral blood were collected. This entry comes from a study of CD8+ T cells in alopecia areata. About the study: Dosing spanned 6 to 18 months on tofacitinib, then 6 months off drug. Broader study findings: Clonality in the scalp and expanded CD8+ clones ranked among the top 100 were significantly decreased by tofacitinib.

V shed 4 bases and J shed 0 bases, with 11 bases lying between them. The CDR3 is 15 amino acids. After isolation, RNA underwent reverse transcription to generate cDNA as the sequencing template. Sequencing was performed with immunoSEQ multiplex PCR; in TCRdb, only in-frame clones are kept and a portion is missing. The profile shows 150,000 to 250,000 clones, 58% of them singletons. The chain employs TRBV23-1 and TRBJ2-3; TRBD1 might be the D (6 bases). TRBV23-1 falls under the ORF class, with uncertain function. This TCR came from a human donor with alopecia areata. The material sequenced was CD4+ T cells sorted from blood, taken at week 24, from a patient treated with tofacitinib. The CDR3 loop reads CASSRRQDSTDTQYF. CDR3 bases: TGCGCCAGCAGTCGAAGACAGGACAGCACAGATACGCAGTATTTT.